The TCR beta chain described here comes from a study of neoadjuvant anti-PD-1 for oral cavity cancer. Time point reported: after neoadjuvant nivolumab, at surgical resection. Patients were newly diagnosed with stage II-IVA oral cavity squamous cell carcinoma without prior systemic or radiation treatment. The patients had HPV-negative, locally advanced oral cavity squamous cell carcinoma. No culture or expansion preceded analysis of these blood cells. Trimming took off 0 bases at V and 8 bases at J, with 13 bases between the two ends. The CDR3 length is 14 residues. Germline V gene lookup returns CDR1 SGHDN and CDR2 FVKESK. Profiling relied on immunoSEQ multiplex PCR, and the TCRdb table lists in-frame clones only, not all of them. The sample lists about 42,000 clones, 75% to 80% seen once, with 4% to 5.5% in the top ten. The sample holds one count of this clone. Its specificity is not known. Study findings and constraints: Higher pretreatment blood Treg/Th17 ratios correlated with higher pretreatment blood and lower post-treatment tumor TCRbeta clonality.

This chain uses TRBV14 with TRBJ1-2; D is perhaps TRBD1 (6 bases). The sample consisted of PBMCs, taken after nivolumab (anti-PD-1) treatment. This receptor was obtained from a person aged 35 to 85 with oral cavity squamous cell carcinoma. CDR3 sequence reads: CASSQDVGGLGYTF. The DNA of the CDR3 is TGTGCCAGCAGCCAAGATGTAGGGGGGCTCGGCTACACCTTC.